This T cell receptor (beta chain) was captured in a study of cytomegalovirus exposure and HLA in healthy donors. On the study more broadly: For the approximately 390 genotyped donors, approximately 83% fell within the Caucasian-associated ancestry cluster.

PCR amplification relied on 60 Vbeta primers (plus 13 Jbeta primers). In the authors' workflow: Later analysis identified 80 million to 90 million unique TCR beta chains, about 11 million shared. Data came from immunoSEQ multiplex PCR; TCRdb stores just in-frame clones and leaves some out. The V and J calls and clone size were taken over from that table, and D and trimming were inferred from the DNA. The sample has 120,000 or so clones, 60% to 85% seen once. A few counts support this clone. This CDR3 contains 15 residues. The germline gives CDR1 MNHEY, CDR2 SVGAGI. V was pared by 6 bases and J by 6 bases, with 20 bases between.

The TCR comes from a woman in her sixties in good health and CMV-seropositive. The sample comprised PBMCs. The V gene is TRBV6-5, the J gene TRBJ1-1, with D possibly TRBD1 on 5 matching bases. The CDR3 DNA is TGTGCCAGCAGCTACAGAACCCAGGGTCGGGCTGAAGCTTTCTTT. The encoded protein is CASSYRTQGRAEAFF.